One and the same sample provided the 22 T cell receptor beta chains below, sequenced in a study of CD8 T cells in Susac syndrome. The authors reverse transcribed roughly 0.5 to 1 ug RNA with random hexamers. TCRdb itself ran the immunoSEQ multiplex PCR reads through MiXCR, one entry per CDR3 protein. The sample holds more than 95,000 distinct CDR3 sequences, around 94% seen once. The sample comprised CD8+ T cells from PBMCs. These receptors originate from a human donor with Susac syndrome.

The sample holds one count of this clonotype. The rearrangement uses TRBV5-1 and TRBJ2-7; TRBD1 aligns across 7 bases. The CDR3 has 17 amino acids. Germline V CDR1 and CDR2: SGHRS, YFSETQ. Germline trimming cut 0 bases from V and 3 bases from J; bases unmatched to any gene: 12. CDR3 residues: CASSLGPGQPNFYEQYF. The CDR3 nucleotides are TGCGCCAGCAGCTTGGGTCCGGGACAGCCGAACTTCTACGAGCAGTACTTC.

CDR3 sequence (DNA): TGCAGTGCTTCCGGGACATACTACGAGCAGTACTTC. As protein: CSASGTYYEQYF. This chain links TRBV20-1 with TRBJ2-7, with a tentative D call TRBD1 (6 bases). This CDR3 comprises 12 residues. Germline V gene data show CDR1 as DFQATT and CDR2 as SNEGSKA (reference sequence). V lost 5 bases, J lost 3 bases, and 11 bases lay in between.

The J gene is TRBJ1-1, the V gene TRBV9, with D possibly matching TRBD1 (6 bases). The CDR3 covers 15 residues. Trimming took off 3 bases at V and 3 bases at J, with 15 bases between the two ends. CDR1 is SGDLS and CDR2 is YYNGEE in the germline V gene. CDR3 sequence reads: CASSETGSVDTEAFF. The CDR3 region has the DNA TGTGCCAGCAGCGAAACAGGGTCGGTGGACACTGAAGCTTTCTTT.

This clonotype appeared once. The chain recombines TRBV30 with TRBJ2-1; D gene unclear. CDR3 size: 13 residues. Germline V gene data show CDR1 as GTSNPN and CDR2 as SVGIG (reference sequence). V gave up 7 bases and J gave up 2 bases, with 12 bases separating them. In nucleotides, the CDR3 is TGTGCCTTCCTTCGCGGAACCTACAATGAGCAGTTCTTC. Protein sequence: CAFLRGTYNEQFF.

The chain employs TRBV9 and TRBJ1-5, with TRBD1 matching over 8 bases. V lost 4 bases to trimming and J lost 2 bases; unmatched junction nucleotides: 5. This CDR3 comprises 15 residues. Looked up from germline, CDR1 is SGDLS and CDR2 is YYNGEE. In DNA, the CDR3 is TGTGCCAGCAGCCTAGCAGGGGGCGGCAATCAGCCCCAGCATTTT. As protein: CASSLAGGGNQPQHF. Supplemented by reference TRBV9 and TRBJ1-5, the full variable domain reads DSGVTQTPKHLITATGQRVTLRCSPRSGDLSVYWYQQSLDQGLQFLIQYYNGEERAKGNILERFSAQQFPDLHSELNLSSLELGDSALYFCASSLAGGGNQPQHFGDGTRLSIL.

The chain is built from TRBV6-2 or TRBV6-3 and TRBJ2-2; D unresolved. Germline assignment: CDR1 MNHEY and CDR2 SVGEGT. V lost 5 bases and J lost 6, with 10 bases in between. The CDR3 runs 13 residues. The CDR3 region is CASSNRVPGELFF. In DNA, the CDR3 is TGTGCCAGCAGTAATCGAGTTCCCGGGGAGCTGTTTTTT.

The chain joins TRBV27 to TRBJ2-1, with 7 positions matching TRBD2. V was pared by 4 bases and J by 8 bases, with 8 bases of the junction left unmatched. Germline lookup yields CDR1 MNHEY and CDR2 SMNVEV (reference sequence). This CDR3 spans 14 amino acids. The CDR3 spells CASSSASGYHEQFF. In DNA form, the CDR3 reads TGTGCCAGCAGTTCCGCTAGCGGTTACCATGAGCAGTTCTTC.

This chain links TRBV7-8 with TRBJ2-2; no definite D call. Germline CDR1 is SGHVS and CDR2 is FQNEAQ. V dropped 5 bases and J dropped 8 bases, with 15 bases sitting between them. This CDR3 contains 14 residues. The CDR3 reads CASSPVGLSGELFF. The CDR3 bases are TGTGCCAGCAGCCCCGTCGGTTTATCGGGGGAGCTGTTTTTT. Drawing the rest from reference TRBV7-8 and TRBJ2-2, the complete variable domain is GAGVSQSPRYKVAKRGQDVALRCDPISGHVSLFWYQQALGQGPEFLTYFQNEAQLDKSGLPSDRFFAERPEGSVSTLKIQRTQQEDSAVYLCASSPVGLSGELFFGEGSRLTVL.

V and J are TRBV12-3 or TRBV12-4 and TRBJ2-7; 7 bases agree with TRBD2. V was clipped by 4 bases and J by 5 bases; unmatched bases: 17. The CDR3 sequence is 17 residues long. The CDR3 protein is CASSSLPGLGGLDEQYF. The DNA of the CDR3 is TGTGCCAGCAGTTCCCTACCCGGACTAGGCGGTCTCGACGAGCAGTACTTC.

V is TRBV28 and J is TRBJ1-5, with 9 bases lining up with TRBD1. Losses at the gene ends were 3 bases for V and 5 bases for J; bases not matched to a gene: 8. The CDR3 has 16 residues. Germline V gene sequence: CDR1 MDHEN, CDR2 SYDVKM. DNA for the CDR3: TGTGCCAGCAGTTTCCCCGGGACAGGGCTTGATCAGCCCCAGCATTTT. Its translation: CASSFPGTGLDQPQHF.

The gene calls are TRBV28 and TRBJ2-7, with D unclear. CDR3 length: 11 residues. Germline assignment: CDR1 MDHEN and CDR2 SYDVKM. V lost 4 bases, J lost 6 bases, and 7 bases lay in between. The CDR3 here is CASSSNLEQYF. The CDR3 DNA follows: TGTGCCAGCAGTTCCAACCTCGAGCAGTACTTC.

This chain uses TRBV6-5 with TRBJ2-3; 9 nucleotides match TRBD1. CDR1 and CDR2 from the germline V gene are MNHEY and SVGAGI. This CDR3 has 13 amino acids. V was clipped by 3 bases and J by 9 bases; unmatched bases: 4. The CDR3 nucleotides read TGTGCCAGCAGTTATTCCGACAGGGGGACGCAGTATTTT. Translation: CASSYSDRGTQYF.

The rearrangement links TRBV7-9 to TRBJ2-7, with D hard to call. Germline lookup yields CDR1 SEHNR and CDR2 FQNEAQ (reference sequence). The CDR3 contains 13 residues. Trimming stripped 3 bases from V and 3 bases from J, with 9 bases between. CDR3 sequence (DNA): TGTGCCAGCAGCTTCGGAGCCAACTACGAGCAGTACTTC. This gives the protein CASSFGANYEQYF.

This clonotype was detected once. The J gene is TRBJ2-1, the V gene TRBV12-3 or TRBV12-4; 7 bases line up with TRBD2. The CDR3 sequence is 13 residues long. V was pared by 6 bases and J by 5 bases, with 4 bases of the junction left unmatched. The CDR3 reads CASRIAGDNEQFF. The CDR3 DNA is TGTGCCAGCAGGATAGCGGGCGACAATGAGCAGTTCTTC.

The rearrangement links TRBV12-3 or TRBV12-4 to TRBJ1-1; 7 positions agree with TRBD1. This CDR3 comprises 12 residues. V was pared by 8 bases and J by 5 bases, with 5 bases of the junction left unmatched. In DNA form, the CDR3 reads TGTGCCAGCGGCCAGGGGGAAACTGAAGCTTTCTTT. It yields the protein CASGQGETEAFF.

This clonotype was seen a handful of times. The chain has TRBV5-1 and TRBJ2-7, with D unresolved. Germline values: CDR1 SGHRS, CDR2 YFSETQ. V lost 0 bases to trimming and J lost 2 bases, with 6 bases between them. The CDR3 totals 13 residues. The CDR3 nucleotides are TGCGCCAGCAGCTTGGACAGCCCCTACGAGCAGTACTTC. Translating it yields CASSLDSPYEQYF.

The chain uses TRBV9 and TRBJ2-7; TRBD2 matches 9 bases. V lost 0 bases to trimming and J lost 3 bases; unmatched junction nucleotides: 4. The CDR3 contains 15 residues. The germline V gene has CDR1 SGDLS and CDR2 YYNGEE. The CDR3 bases are TGTGCCAGCAGCGTAGATATAGCGGGAGACTACGAGCAGTACTTC. Translating gives CASSVDIAGDYEQYF.

The chain uses TRBV9 and TRBJ1-4, with D uncertain. This CDR3 is built from 13 residues. The ends were cut back, 3 bases at V and 6 bases at J, with 9 bases in the middle. Germline V CDR1 and CDR2: SGDLS, YYNGEE. The CDR3 sequence is CASSGVPDEKLFF. The CDR3 DNA sequence: TGTGCCAGCAGCGGCGTGCCGGATGAAAAACTGTTTTTT.

This sequence joins TRBV11-2 and TRBJ2-2, with TRBD1 matching 11 bases. The CDR3 length is 21 residues. The germline gives CDR1 SGHAT, CDR2 FQNNGV. With V trimmed by 1 base and J by 5 bases, 18 bases remained unmatched. The CDR3 coding sequence is TGTGCCAGCAGCTTAGTGGGCAAAGACGGGACAGGGGGTTTTGGGACCGGGGAGCTGTTTTTT. It codes for CASSLVGKDGTGGFGTGELFF.

CDR3 region: CSAREFRVSGYTF. In DNA form, the CDR3 reads TGCAGTGCTAGAGAGTTTCGGGTGAGCGGCTACACCTTC. This sequence joins TRBV20-1 and TRBJ1-2; D unclear. The CDR3 consists of 13 residues. Trimming took off 0 bases at V and 8 bases at J, with 13 bases between the two ends. Germline CDR1 and CDR2: DFQATT and SNEGSKA (reference sequence).

The chain carries TRBV6-5 and TRBJ2-1; 7 nucleotides align to TRBD2. The CDR3 is made up of 16 amino acids. Germline CDR1 reads MNHEY; CDR2 reads SVGAGI. V shed 0 bases, J shed 5 bases, and the junction held 7 bases outside the gene matches. The CDR3 coding sequence is TGTGCCAGCAGTTACTCCAGCGGGGAGGCAAACAATGAGCAGTTCTTC. The encoded protein is CASSYSSGEANNEQFF.

V and J are TRBV29-1 and TRBJ1-1, with D tentatively TRBD1 (6 bases). Trimming stripped 7 bases from V and 1 base from J, with 13 bases between. This CDR3 spans 13 amino acids. In germline, CDR1 is SQVTM, CDR2 ANQGSEA. The CDR3 sequence is CSASGGPNTEAFF. The CDR3 coding sequence is TGCAGCGCCTCGGGGGGCCCGAACACTGAAGCTTTCTTT.